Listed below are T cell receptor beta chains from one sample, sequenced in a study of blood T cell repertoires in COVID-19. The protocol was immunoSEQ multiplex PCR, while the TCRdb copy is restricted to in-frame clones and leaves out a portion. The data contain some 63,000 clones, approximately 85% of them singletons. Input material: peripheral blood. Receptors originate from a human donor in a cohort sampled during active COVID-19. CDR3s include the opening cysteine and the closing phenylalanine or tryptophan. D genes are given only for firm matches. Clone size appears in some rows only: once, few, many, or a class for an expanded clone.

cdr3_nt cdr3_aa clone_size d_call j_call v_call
TGTGCCAGCTCACCCGGGACACCTGAAGCTTTCTTT CASSPGTPEAFF few - TRBJ1-1 TRBV18
TGTGCCAGCAGCTCCGGGACAGGGGCACATGAGCAGTTCTTC CASSSGTGAHEQFF - TRBD1 TRBJ2-1 TRBV7-3
TGTGCCAGCAGAATTTGGGGACTACTCAGCTCCTACAATGAGCAGTTCTTC CASRIWGLLSSYNEQFF - TRBD2 TRBJ2-1 TRBV5-6
TGTGCCAGCAGCCAAGAATTGCCAGGGGAGACCACAGATACGCAGTATTTT CASSQELPGETTDTQYF once - TRBJ2-3 TRBV4-2
TGCGCCAGCCGGGACAGGGACTACGAGCAGTACTTC CASRDRDYEQYF - TRBD1 TRBJ2-7 TRBV5-1
TGTGCCAGCAGCTTAGGTAGCGGAGGAAGCACAGATACGCAGTATTTT CASSLGSGGSTDTQYF - - TRBJ2-3 TRBV11-3
TGTGCCAGCAGTGAAGACCCCAGTGAGACCCAGTACTTC CASSEDPSETQYF - - TRBJ2-5 TRBV6-1
TGTGCAAGTTCAGCGGGGGGCGGTGAGCAGTACTTC CASSAGGGEQYF - TRBD2 TRBJ2-7 TRBV7-9
TGCAGCGCTTGGCCGGGACAGGGACAAGAGACCCAGTACTTC CSAWPGQGQETQYF - TRBD1 TRBJ2-5 TRBV29-1
TGTGCCAGCAGCCAGGATGCTCAGGGTGGTAGGAATCAGCCCCAGCATTTT CASSQDAQGGRNQPQHF - - TRBJ1-5 TRBV4-2
TGCGCCAGCAGCCAGCCCCCCTACCCTCCCACCTACGAGCAGTACTTC CASSQPPYPPTYEQYF - - TRBJ2-7 TRBV4-1
TGTGCCAGCTCACCGGGGCTGAACACAGATACGCAGTATTTT CASSPGLNTDTQYF - - TRBJ2-3 TRBV18
TGCGCCAGCAGCCAAGAACGGGAGGCCCCGAACACCGGGGAGCTGTTTTTT CASSQEREAPNTGELFF few TRBD2 TRBJ2-2 TRBV4-3
TGTGCCAGCAGTGACATCGGACTAGCGGGTGATACGCAGTATTTT CASSDIGLAGDTQYF - TRBD2 TRBJ2-3 TRBV6-1
TGTGCCAGCAGTTTTTCACGGGGGGGGTCTGAGCAGTTCTTC CASSFSRGGSEQFF - TRBD2 TRBJ2-1 TRBV28
TGTGCCAGTAGTATGAGACAGCCAAATCAGCCCCAGCATTTT CASSMRQPNQPQHF - - TRBJ1-5 TRBV19
TGCGCCAGCAGCCCCCAATGGCGGGACCGACTGAACACTGAAGCTTTCTTT CASSPQWRDRLNTEAFF - - TRBJ1-1 TRBV4-3
TGTGCCAGCTCGCCATTAGCGGGGGGATTAAATGAGCAGTTCTTC CASSPLAGGLNEQFF - TRBD2 TRBJ2-1 TRBV18
TGTGCCAGCAGCTTAGCGTCTTGGATCTTAACAGTGAACACTGAAGCTTTCTTT CASSLASWILTVNTEAFF - - TRBJ1-1 TRBV7-2
TGTGCCAGCAGCCTACATACCGGGACTAGCGGGTTGGGTGAGCAGTTCTTC CASSLHTGTSGLGEQFF - TRBD2 TRBJ2-1 TRBV3-1/TRBV3-2
TGTGCCAGCAACCACCGGGGAAACTATGGCTACACCTTC CASNHRGNYGYTF - - TRBJ1-2 TRBV12-3/TRBV12-4
TGTGCCAGTACGACAGGGAGATCACCCCTCCACTTT CASTTGRSPLHF - TRBD1 TRBJ1-6 TRBV19
TGTGCCAGCAGCTCTTTTACGGGGGGGACTAATGAAAAACTGTTTTTT CASSSFTGGTNEKLFF - - TRBJ1-4 TRBV9
TGTGCCAGCAGCTTAGTGTCAGGGCATGAAAAACTGTTTTTT CASSLVSGHEKLFF - - TRBJ1-4 TRBV7-9
TGTGCCAGCAGCCAAAGACCGGACAGGGGGCCGGAGACCCAGTACTTC CASSQRPDRGPETQYF once TRBD1 TRBJ2-5 TRBV3-1/TRBV3-2
TGTGCCAGTAGTACTGCCGGGACAGGGCCTTACGAGCAGTACTTC CASSTAGTGPYEQYF - TRBD1 TRBJ2-7 TRBV19
TGTGCCAGCAGTGAACCCGACTCCTCAGGGATCCTGGAAGCAACAGATACGCAGTATTTT CASSEPDSSGILEATDTQYF - - TRBJ2-3 TRBV2
TGTGCCAGCAGCCCCGGGAGGGAAAATACCATATATTTT CASSPGRENTIYF - - TRBJ1-3 TRBV11-3
TGTGCCAGCAGCTTAAATCCCGGGACTAACTACGAGCAGTACTTC CASSLNPGTNYEQYF - TRBD2 TRBJ2-7 TRBV7-2
TGTGCCAGTAGTATAGGACAGGGGGACTCCTACGAGCAGTACTTC CASSIGQGDSYEQYF - TRBD1 TRBJ2-7 TRBV19
TGTGCCAGCAGCCCTTATGGGACAGCCGAGCAGTACTTC CASSPYGTAEQYF - TRBD1 TRBJ2-7 TRBV5-6
TGTGCCAGCAGGGAAGCGGGGGGAGGCACCGGGGAGCTGTTTTTT CASREAGGGTGELFF - TRBD2 TRBJ2-2 TRBV6-1
TGTGCCAGCTCAACTAGCGGGGGAGACACAGATACGCAGTATTTT CASSTSGGDTDTQYF - TRBD2 TRBJ2-3 TRBV18
TGCGCCAGCAGCCCGGACAGCGAGGGTACCGGGGAGCTGTTTTTT CASSPDSEGTGELFF - - TRBJ2-2 TRBV5-1
TGTGCCAGCAGCCGCTGGGACTCCCGAGGCTACGAGCAGTACTTC CASSRWDSRGYEQYF - - TRBJ2-7 TRBV3-1/TRBV3-2
TGTGCCAGAACGGGGGGGTCAGTATCGTCAGGACCACAATATGGCTACACCTTC CARTGGSVSSGPQYGYTF - - TRBJ1-2 TRBV5-3
TGTGCCAGCAGCACCAGGGGAAACACTGAAGCTTTCTTT CASSTRGNTEAFF - - TRBJ1-1 TRBV2
TGTGCCAGCAGTGAATCTGGCAGGGGGTTGGAAAAACTGTTTTTT CASSESGRGLEKLFF - TRBD1 TRBJ1-4 TRBV25-1
TGTGCCAGCAGTTTATGGGGGCATCAGCCCCAGCATTTT CASSLWGHQPQHF - - TRBJ1-5 TRBV27
TGTGCCAGCGGGACAGGGGACTACGAGCAGTACTTC CASGTGDYEQYF - TRBD1 TRBJ2-7 TRBV3-1/TRBV3-2
TGTGCCAGCAGCCAAGATCGGTCAGGGTACGGGGCCAACGTCCTGACTTTC CASSQDRSGYGANVLTF - - TRBJ2-6 TRBV3-1/TRBV3-2
TGTGCCAGAAGGGGACTGGAGAAAGATACGCAGTATTTT CARRGLEKDTQYF - - TRBJ2-3 TRBV27
TGTGCCAGCAGGCTTAGCGGGGGGAATTTAAGGGATACGCAGTATTTT CASRLSGGNLRDTQYF - TRBD2 TRBJ2-3 TRBV27
TGTGCCAGCAGTCGCCTTACGACTAGCGGGGGAACGGTAGAGACCCAGTACTTC CASSRLTTSGGTVETQYF - TRBD2 TRBJ2-5 TRBV19
TGTGCCAGCAGTCGCACGGGGGTCGAGAATGAGCAGTTCTTC CASSRTGVENEQFF - - TRBJ2-1 TRBV6-2/TRBV6-3
TGTGCCAGCAGCTTAAGGACAGGGGCTGACTACGAGCAGTACTTC CASSLRTGADYEQYF - TRBD1 TRBJ2-7 TRBV13
TGCGCCAGCAGCGCGAAACCTGGACAGGGGGCAGAAGCTTTCTTT CASSAKPGQGAEAFF few TRBD1 TRBJ1-1 TRBV10-1
TGTGCCAGCAGCGTAGGACTAGCGGGGGCGGGGGCCCAGTACTTC CASSVGLAGAGAQYF - TRBD2 TRBJ2-5 TRBV9
TGTGCCAGCAGCCCCCACGCGGGACAGGGAGGTTCACCCCTCCACTTT CASSPHAGQGGSPLHF once TRBD1 TRBJ1-6 TRBV7-2
TGTGCCAGCATCCCTGGGGGGGGAAGCGACAATGAGCAGTTCTTC CASIPGGGSDNEQFF - TRBD2 TRBJ2-1 TRBV7-9
TGTGCCACCGCGGGAGGTGACTATGGCTACACCTTC CATAGGDYGYTF - - TRBJ1-2 TRBV6-6
TGTGCCAGTAGTATAGAGGAGGGCTACCCCTACAATGAGCAGTTCTTC CASSIEEGYPYNEQFF - - TRBJ2-1 TRBV19
TGTGCCAGCAGTTACTCAGGACTGGGCAATCAGCCCCAGCATTTT CASSYSGLGNQPQHF once - TRBJ1-5 TRBV6-2/TRBV6-3
TGTGCCACCAGCAGAGGACTAGCTATGAACAATGAGCAGTTCTTC CATSRGLAMNNEQFF - TRBD2 TRBJ2-1 TRBV15
TGTGCCAGTAGTATAGCTCGGTTTTCACAAGAGACCCAGTACTTC CASSIARFSQETQYF - - TRBJ2-5 TRBV19
TGTGCCAGCAGCCCTCGGGGGGGGGCAGATACGCAGTATTTT CASSPRGGADTQYF - TRBD2 TRBJ2-3 TRBV7-7
TGCGCCAGCAGCCAAGATCGGCAGGATGGCTACACCTTC CASSQDRQDGYTF hyperexpanded - TRBJ1-2 TRBV4-3
TGCGCCAGCAGCCCGCAGGGTGGGACTAGCGGGGGCACAGATACGCAGTATTTT CASSPQGGTSGGTDTQYF few TRBD2 TRBJ2-3 TRBV5-1
TGTGCCAGCAGCGTGGCCCGGGGGGGCCGCGGCGGGGAGCTGTTTTTT CASSVARGGRGGELFF few TRBD2 TRBJ2-2 TRBV9